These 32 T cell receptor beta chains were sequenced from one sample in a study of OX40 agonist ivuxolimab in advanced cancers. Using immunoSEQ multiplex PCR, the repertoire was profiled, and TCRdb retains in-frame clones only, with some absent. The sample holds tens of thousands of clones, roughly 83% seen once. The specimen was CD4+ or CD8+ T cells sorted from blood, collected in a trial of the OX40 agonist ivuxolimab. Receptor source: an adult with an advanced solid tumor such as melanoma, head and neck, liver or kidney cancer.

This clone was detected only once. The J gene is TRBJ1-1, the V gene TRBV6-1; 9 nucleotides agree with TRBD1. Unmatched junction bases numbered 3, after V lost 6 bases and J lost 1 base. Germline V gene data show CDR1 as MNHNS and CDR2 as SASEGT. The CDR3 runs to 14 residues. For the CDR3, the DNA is TGTGCCAGCAGCCCGACAGGGGGGAACACTGAAGCTTTCTTT. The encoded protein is CASSPTGGNTEAFF.

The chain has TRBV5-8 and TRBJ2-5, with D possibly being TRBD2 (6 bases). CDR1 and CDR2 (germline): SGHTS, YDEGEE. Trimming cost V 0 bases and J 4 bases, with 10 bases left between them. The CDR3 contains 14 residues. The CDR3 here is CASSLVPGLETQYF. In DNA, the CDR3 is TGTGCCAGCAGCTTGGTGCCGGGACTAGAGACCCAGTACTTC. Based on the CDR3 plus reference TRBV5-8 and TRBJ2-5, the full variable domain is EAGVTQSPTHLIKTRGQQATLRCSPISGHTSVYWYQQALGLGLQFLLWYDEGEERNRGNFPPRFSGRQFPNYSSELNVNALELEDSALYLCASSLVPGLETQYFGPGTRLLVL.

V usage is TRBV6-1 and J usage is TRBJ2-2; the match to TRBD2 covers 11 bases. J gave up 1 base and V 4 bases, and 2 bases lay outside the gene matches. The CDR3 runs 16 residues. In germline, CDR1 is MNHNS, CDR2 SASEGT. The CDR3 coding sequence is TGTGCCAGCAGTGTCCTAGCGGGGGGGAACACCGGGGAGCTGTTTTTT. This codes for CASSVLAGGNTGELFF.

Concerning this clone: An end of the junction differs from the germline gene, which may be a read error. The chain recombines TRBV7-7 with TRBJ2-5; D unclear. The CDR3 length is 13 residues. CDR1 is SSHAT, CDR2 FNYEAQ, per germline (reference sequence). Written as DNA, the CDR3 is TGTGCTAGCAGCTTAGAATCAGGCGAGACCCAGTACTTC. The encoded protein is CASSLESGETQYF.

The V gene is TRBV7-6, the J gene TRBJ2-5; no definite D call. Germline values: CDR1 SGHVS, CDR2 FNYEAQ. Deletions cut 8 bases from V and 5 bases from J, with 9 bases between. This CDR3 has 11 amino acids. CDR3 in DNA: TGTGCCAGCCGATATGGGGAGACCCAGTACTTC. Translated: CASRYGETQYF.

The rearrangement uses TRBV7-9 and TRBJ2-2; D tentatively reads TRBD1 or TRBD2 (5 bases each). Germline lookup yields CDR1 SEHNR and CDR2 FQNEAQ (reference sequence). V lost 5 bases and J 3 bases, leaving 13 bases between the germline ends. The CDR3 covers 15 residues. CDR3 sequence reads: CASSPGQGDTGELFF. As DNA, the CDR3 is TGTGCCAGCAGCCCGGGGCAGGGAGACACCGGGGAGCTGTTTTTT.

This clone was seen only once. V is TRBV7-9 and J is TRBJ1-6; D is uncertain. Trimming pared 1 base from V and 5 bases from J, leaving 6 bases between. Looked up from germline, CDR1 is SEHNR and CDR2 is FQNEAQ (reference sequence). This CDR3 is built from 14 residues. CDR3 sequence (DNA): TGTGCCAGCAGCTTAGTACAAAATAATTCACCCCTCCACTTT. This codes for CASSLVQNNSPLHF. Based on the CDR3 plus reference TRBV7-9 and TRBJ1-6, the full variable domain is DTGVSQNPRHKITKRGQNVTFRCDPISEHNRLYWYRQTLGQGPEFLTYFQNEAQLEKSRLLSDRFSAERPKGSFSTLEIQRTEQGDSAMYLCASSLVQNNSPLHFGNGTRLTVT.

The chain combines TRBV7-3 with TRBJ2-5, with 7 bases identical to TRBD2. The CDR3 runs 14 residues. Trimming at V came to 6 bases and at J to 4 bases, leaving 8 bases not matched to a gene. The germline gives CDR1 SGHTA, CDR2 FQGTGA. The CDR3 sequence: CASSQNGGRETQYF. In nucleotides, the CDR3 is TGTGCCAGCAGTCAAAACGGGGGGAGAGAGACCCAGTACTTC.

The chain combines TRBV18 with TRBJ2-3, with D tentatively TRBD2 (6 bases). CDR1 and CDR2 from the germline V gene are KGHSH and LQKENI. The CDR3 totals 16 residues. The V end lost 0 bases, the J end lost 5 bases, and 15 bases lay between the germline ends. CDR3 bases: TGTGCCAGCTCACCACCGGGTGCGGGGAGCGGAGATACGCAGTATTTT. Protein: CASSPPGAGSGDTQYF.

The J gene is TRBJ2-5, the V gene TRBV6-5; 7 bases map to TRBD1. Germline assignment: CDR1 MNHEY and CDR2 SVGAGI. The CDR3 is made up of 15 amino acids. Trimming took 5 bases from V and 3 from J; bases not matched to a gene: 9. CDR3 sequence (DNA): TGTGCCAGCAGTAACCCGGGACAGCCCAAAGAGACCCAGTACTTC. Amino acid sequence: CASSNPGQPKETQYF.

CDR3 region: CASSTGLQGNNEQFF. CDR3 DNA sequence: TGTGCCAGTAGTACTGGGTTACAGGGCAACAATGAGCAGTTCTTC. The chain is built from TRBV19 and TRBJ2-1; a possible D gene is TRBD1 (6 bases). V was shortened by 4 bases and J by 5 bases, with 15 bases between the two germline ends. CDR1 and CDR2 (germline): LNHDA, SQIVND (reference sequence). The CDR3 runs 15 residues.

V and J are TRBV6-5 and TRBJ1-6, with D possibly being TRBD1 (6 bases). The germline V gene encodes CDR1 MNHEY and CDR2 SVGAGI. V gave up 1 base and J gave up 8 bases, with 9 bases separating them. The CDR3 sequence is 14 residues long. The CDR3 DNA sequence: TGTGCCAGCAGTTACTTGGGGGGGCATTCACCCCTCCACTTT. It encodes CASSYLGGHSPLHF.

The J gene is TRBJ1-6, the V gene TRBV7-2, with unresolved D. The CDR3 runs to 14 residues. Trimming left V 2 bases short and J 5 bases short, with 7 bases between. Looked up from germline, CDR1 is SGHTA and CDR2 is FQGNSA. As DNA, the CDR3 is TGTGCCAGCAGCTTAATGACTGATAATTCACCCCTCCACTTT. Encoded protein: CASSLMTDNSPLHF.

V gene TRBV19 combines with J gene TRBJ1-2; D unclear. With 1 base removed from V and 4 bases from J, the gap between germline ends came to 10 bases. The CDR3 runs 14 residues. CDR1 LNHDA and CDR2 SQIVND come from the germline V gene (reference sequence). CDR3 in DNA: TGTGCCAGTAGTATAGTCCAGTCGCCCTATGGCTACACCTTC. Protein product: CASSIVQSPYGYTF.

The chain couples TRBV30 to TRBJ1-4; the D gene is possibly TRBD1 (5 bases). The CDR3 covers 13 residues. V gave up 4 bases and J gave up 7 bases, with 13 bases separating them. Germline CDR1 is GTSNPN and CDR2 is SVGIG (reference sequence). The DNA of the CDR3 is TGTGCCTGGATAAATCAGGGAGGTGAAAAACTGTTTTTT. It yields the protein CAWINQGGEKLFF. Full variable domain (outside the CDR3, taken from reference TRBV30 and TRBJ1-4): SQTIHQWPATLVQPVGSPLSLECTVEGTSNPNLYWYRQAAGRGLQLLFYSVGIGQISSEVPQNLSASRPQDRQFILSSKKLLLSDSGFYLCAWINQGGEKLFFGSGTQLSVL.

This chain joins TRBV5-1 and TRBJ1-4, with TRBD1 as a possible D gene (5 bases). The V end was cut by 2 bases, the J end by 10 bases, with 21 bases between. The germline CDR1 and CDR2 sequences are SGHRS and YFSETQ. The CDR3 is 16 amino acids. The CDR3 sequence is CASSLGAAFNEGKLFF. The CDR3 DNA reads TGCGCCAGCAGCTTAGGGGCAGCTTTTAATGAGGGAAAACTGTTTTTT.

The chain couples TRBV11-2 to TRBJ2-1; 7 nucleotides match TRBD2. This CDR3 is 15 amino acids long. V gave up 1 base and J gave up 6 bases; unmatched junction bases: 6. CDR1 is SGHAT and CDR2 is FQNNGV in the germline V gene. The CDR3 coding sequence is TGTGCCAGCAGCTTAGGGCTAGCGGTTTCCAATGAGCAGTTCTTC. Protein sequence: CASSLGLAVSNEQFF.

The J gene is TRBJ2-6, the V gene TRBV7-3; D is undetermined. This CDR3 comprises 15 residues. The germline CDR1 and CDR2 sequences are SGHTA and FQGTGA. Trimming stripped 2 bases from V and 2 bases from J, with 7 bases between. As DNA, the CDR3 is TGTGCCAGCAGCTTATCCCGGACTGGGGCCAACGTCCTGACTTTC. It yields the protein CASSLSRTGANVLTF.

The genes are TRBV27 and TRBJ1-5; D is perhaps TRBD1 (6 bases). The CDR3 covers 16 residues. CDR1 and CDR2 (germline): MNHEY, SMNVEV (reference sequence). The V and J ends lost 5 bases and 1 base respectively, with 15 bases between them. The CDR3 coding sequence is TGTGCCAGCAGTATTACTCAGGGGTTCAGCAATCAGCCCCAGCATTTT. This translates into CASSITQGFSNQPQHF.

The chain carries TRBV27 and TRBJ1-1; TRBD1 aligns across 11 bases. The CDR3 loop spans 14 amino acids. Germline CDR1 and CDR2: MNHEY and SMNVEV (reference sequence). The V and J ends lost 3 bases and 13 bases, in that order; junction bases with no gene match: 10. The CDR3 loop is CASSFSYGQGAGFF. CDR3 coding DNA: TGTGCCAGCAGTTTCAGCTACGGACAGGGGGCTGGTTTCTTT.

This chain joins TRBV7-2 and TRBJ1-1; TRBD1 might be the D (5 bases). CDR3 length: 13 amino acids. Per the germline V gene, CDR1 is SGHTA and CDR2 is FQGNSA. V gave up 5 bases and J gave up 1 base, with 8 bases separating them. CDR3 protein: CASSPQGNTEAFF. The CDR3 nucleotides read TGTGCCAGCAGCCCCCAGGGGAACACTGAAGCTTTCTTT.

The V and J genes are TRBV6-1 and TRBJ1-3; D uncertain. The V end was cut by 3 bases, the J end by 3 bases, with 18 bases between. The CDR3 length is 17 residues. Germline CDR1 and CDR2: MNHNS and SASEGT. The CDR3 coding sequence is TGTGCCAGCAGTGAGATATTTAATGGGTATGATGGAAACACCATATATTTT. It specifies CASSEIFNGYDGNTIYF.

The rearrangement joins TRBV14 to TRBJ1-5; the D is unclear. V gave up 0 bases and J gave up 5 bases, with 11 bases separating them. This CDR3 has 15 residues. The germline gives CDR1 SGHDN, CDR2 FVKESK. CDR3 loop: CASSQEWREDQPQHF. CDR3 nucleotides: TGTGCCAGCAGCCAAGAATGGAGGGAGGATCAGCCCCAGCATTTT.

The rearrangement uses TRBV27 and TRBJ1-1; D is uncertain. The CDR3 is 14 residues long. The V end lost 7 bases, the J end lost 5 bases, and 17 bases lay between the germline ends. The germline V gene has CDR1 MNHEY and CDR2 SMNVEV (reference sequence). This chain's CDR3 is CASKSAPVITEAFF. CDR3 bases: TGTGCCAGCAAGTCAGCCCCGGTGATAACTGAAGCTTTCTTT.

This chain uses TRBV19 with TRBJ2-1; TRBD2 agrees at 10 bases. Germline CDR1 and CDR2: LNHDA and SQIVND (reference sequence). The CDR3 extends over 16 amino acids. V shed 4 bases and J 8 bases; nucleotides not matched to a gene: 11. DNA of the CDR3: TGTGCCAGTAGTAGACTAGCGGGTCCGGTCTATGATGAGCAGTTCTTC. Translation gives CASSRLAGPVYDEQFF.

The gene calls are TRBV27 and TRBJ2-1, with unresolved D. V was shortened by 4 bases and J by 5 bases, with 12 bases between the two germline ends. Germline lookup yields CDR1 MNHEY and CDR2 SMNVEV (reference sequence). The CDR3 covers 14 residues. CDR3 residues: CASSSKRLDNEQFF. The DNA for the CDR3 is TGTGCCAGCAGTTCCAAGCGACTGGACAATGAGCAGTTCTTC.

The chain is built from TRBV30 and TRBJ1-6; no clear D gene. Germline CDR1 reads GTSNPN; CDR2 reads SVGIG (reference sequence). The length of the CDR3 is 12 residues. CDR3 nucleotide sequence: TGTGCATCCGGACGGCGGAATTCACCCCTCCACTTT. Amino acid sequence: CASGRRNSPLHF.

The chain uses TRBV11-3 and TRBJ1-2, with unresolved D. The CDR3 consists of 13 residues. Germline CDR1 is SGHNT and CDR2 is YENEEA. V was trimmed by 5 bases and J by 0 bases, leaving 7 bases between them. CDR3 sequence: CASSPGANYGYTF. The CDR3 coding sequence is TGTGCCAGCAGCCCTGGGGCTAACTATGGCTACACCTTC.

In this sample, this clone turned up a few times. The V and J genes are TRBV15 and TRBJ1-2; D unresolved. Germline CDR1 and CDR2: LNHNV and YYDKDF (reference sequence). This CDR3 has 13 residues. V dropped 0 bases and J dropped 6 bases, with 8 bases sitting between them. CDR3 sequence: CATSRDGRHGYTF. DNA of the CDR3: TGTGCCACCAGCAGAGATGGGCGGCATGGCTACACCTTC.

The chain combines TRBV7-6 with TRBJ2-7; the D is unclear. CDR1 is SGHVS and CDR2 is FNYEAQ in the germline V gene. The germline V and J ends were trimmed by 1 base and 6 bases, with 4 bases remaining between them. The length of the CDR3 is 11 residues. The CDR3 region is CASSLEFEQYF. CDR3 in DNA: TGTGCCAGCAGCTTAGAATTCGAGCAGTACTTC.

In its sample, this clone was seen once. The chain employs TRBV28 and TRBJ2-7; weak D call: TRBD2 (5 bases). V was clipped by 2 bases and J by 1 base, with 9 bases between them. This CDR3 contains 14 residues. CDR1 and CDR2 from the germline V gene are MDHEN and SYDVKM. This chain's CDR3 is CASSLGGGSYEQYF. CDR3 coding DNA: TGTGCCAGCAGTTTAGGAGGCGGTTCCTACGAGCAGTACTTC.

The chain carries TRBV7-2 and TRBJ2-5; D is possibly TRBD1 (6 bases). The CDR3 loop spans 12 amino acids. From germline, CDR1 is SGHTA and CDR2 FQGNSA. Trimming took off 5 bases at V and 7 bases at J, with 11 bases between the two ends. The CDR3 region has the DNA TGTGCCAGCAGCACGGGACATGGGACCCAGTACTTC. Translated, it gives CASSTGHGTQYF.